Following are 32 T cell receptor beta chains from one sample sequenced in a study of OX40 agonist ivuxolimab in advanced cancers. The assay was immunoSEQ multiplex PCR, and TCRdb's table has in-frame clones only and misses some. The sample holds about 21,000 clones, more than 75% seen once. This specimen was CD4+ or CD8+ T cells sorted from blood, taken in a trial of the OX40 agonist ivuxolimab. Receptor source: an adult with an advanced solid tumor such as melanoma, head and neck, liver or kidney cancer.

There are a few counts of this clone. This sequence joins TRBV5-1 and TRBJ2-7; perhaps TRBD2 as D (5 bases). V was cut by 2 bases and J by 7 bases, with 16 bases left in between. From germline, CDR1 is SGHRS and CDR2 YFSETQ. The CDR3 runs 14 residues. The CDR3 DNA follows: TGCGCCAGCAGCTTTGCCAGCGGTCCGGGGGAGCAGTACTTC. It codes for CASSFASGPGEQYF.

The chain carries TRBV25-1 and TRBJ1-2, with D possibly matching TRBD1 (5 bases). Germline V lookup: CDR1 MGHDK, CDR2 SYGVNS. Trimming pared 10 bases from V and 5 bases from J, leaving 14 bases between. The CDR3 extends over 12 amino acids. CDR3 coding DNA: TGTGCCACCACGGGGCAGGGATATGGCTACACCTTC. This codes for CATTGQGYGYTF.

This clone is judged medium-sized. V usage is TRBV14 and J usage is TRBJ1-2, with D maybe TRBD1 (6 bases). Trimming took off 4 bases at V and 4 bases at J, with 13 bases between the two ends. The CDR3 totals 14 residues. Germline loops: CDR1 SGHDN, CDR2 FVKESK. CDR3 loop: CASSPGATVYGYTF. The CDR3 DNA reads as TGTGCCAGCAGCCCAGGGGCCACGGTCTATGGCTACACCTTC.

This chain uses TRBV6-1 with TRBJ2-2; D call uncertain. The CDR3 is 13 residues long. CDR1 MNHNS and CDR2 SASEGT come from the germline V gene. Deletions cut 9 bases from V and 2 bases from J, with 10 bases between. This CDR3 reads CASIDPNTGELFF. CDR3 DNA sequence: TGTGCCAGTATTGACCCTAACACCGGGGAGCTGTTTTTT.

The rearrangement uses TRBV5-8 and TRBJ2-7; possibly TRBD1 or TRBD2 for D (5 bases each). CDR1 is SGHTS, CDR2 YDEGEE, per germline. This CDR3 is built from 13 residues. Trimming took 4 bases from V and 2 from J, leaving 10 bases between them. For the CDR3, the DNA is TGTGCCAGCAGCGTAGGGACCCCCTACGAGCAGTACTTC. Translating gives CASSVGTPYEQYF.

The rearrangement uses TRBV25-1 and TRBJ1-4; TRBD1 might be the D (6 bases). Trimming left V 4 bases short and J 6 bases short, with 12 bases between. The CDR3 totals 14 residues. Germline V gene lookup returns CDR1 MGHDK and CDR2 SYGVNS. CDR3 protein: CASSARGGYEKLFF. The CDR3 DNA reads as TGTGCCAGCAGTGCCAGGGGAGGGTATGAAAAACTGTTTTTT.

The rearrangement uses TRBV19 and TRBJ1-1, with 11 bases aligning to TRBD1. With V trimmed by 3 bases and J by 3 bases, 6 bases remained unmatched. Germline V gene lookup returns CDR1 LNHDA and CDR2 SQIVND (reference sequence). CDR3 length: 16 amino acids. The chain's CDR3 is CASSIWTGGWDTEAFF. CDR3 in DNA: TGTGCCAGTAGTATCTGGACAGGGGGCTGGGACACTGAAGCTTTCTTT.

The genes are TRBV27 and TRBJ1-2; D unclear. Germline loops: CDR1 MNHEY, CDR2 SMNVEV (reference sequence). CDR3 size: 14 residues. Trimming removed 0 bases from V and 5 bases from J, with 10 bases in between. In DNA, the CDR3 is TGTGCCAGCAGTTTATCGGTAGGACGGTATGGCTACACCTTC. Translated: CASSLSVGRYGYTF.

This chain connects TRBV7-8 to TRBJ2-7, with 10 nucleotides matching TRBD1. The CDR3 sequence is 14 residues long. J gave up 6 bases and V 3 bases, and 5 bases lay outside the gene matches. CDR1 is SGHVS and CDR2 is FQNEAQ in the germline V gene. The CDR3 DNA is TGTGCCAGCAGCTTCCAGGACAGGGGGGGCGAGCAGTACTTC. It specifies CASSFQDRGGEQYF.

The CDR3 nucleotides read TGTGCCAGCAGCTGGGCAACTAACTATGGCTACACCTTC. Its translation: CASSWATNYGYTF. This chain connects TRBV7-6 to TRBJ1-2; D remains unclear. The V end lost 4 bases, the J end lost 0 bases, and 6 bases lay between the germline ends. The CDR3 extends over 13 amino acids. Germline-derived CDR1 and CDR2 are SGHVS and FNYEAQ. The full variable domain, with the rest looked up from reference TRBV7-6 and TRBJ1-2, is GAGVSQSPRYKVTKRGQDVALRCDPISGHVSLYWYRQALGQGPEFLTYFNYEAQQDKSGLPNDRFSAERPEGSISTLTIQRTEQRDSAMYRCASSWATNYGYTFGSGTRLTVV.

The chain recombines TRBV4-2 with TRBJ2-2, with a tentative D call TRBD2 (6 bases). Germline values: CDR1 LGHNA, CDR2 YNFKEQ. V lost 0 bases, J lost 6 bases, and 14 bases lay in between. The CDR3 spans 16 residues. CDR3 residues: CASSQEEGRGAGELFF. The CDR3 nucleotides read TGTGCCAGCAGCCAAGAGGAGGGACGGGGAGCCGGGGAGCTGTTTTTT.

This clone turned up a few times. This chain joins TRBV25-1 and TRBJ1-1; the D is unclear. V lost 0 bases to trimming and J lost 3 bases, with 8 bases between them. Germline lookup yields CDR1 MGHDK and CDR2 SYGVNS. This CDR3 has 14 amino acids. The CDR3 spells CASSEYDGDTEAFF. In DNA, the CDR3 is TGTGCCAGCAGTGAATATGACGGGGACACTGAAGCTTTCTTT.

This clone was counted between two and nine times. This chain uses TRBV12-5 with TRBJ1-2, with TRBD1 matching 11 bases. Germline CDR1 LGHNT, CDR2 FRNRAP. Losses at the gene ends were 5 bases for V and 3 bases for J; bases not matched to a gene: 5. The CDR3 is 15 amino acids. CDR3 DNA: TGTGCTAGTGGTCCAGGACAGGGGGCTCACTATGGCTACACCTTC. Translation gives CASGPGQGAHYGYTF.

The gene calls are TRBV6-5 and TRBJ1-2; possibly TRBD1 for D (5 bases). The germline V and J ends were trimmed by 6 bases and 5 bases, with 10 bases remaining between them. The CDR3 is 12 residues long. CDR1 is MNHEY and CDR2 is SVGAGI in the germline V gene. This CDR3 is CASSQGLYGYTF. CDR3 in DNA: TGTGCCAGCAGCCAGGGCCTGTATGGCTACACCTTC.

This chain connects TRBV6-5 to TRBJ2-2; no reliable D call. The germline V and J ends were trimmed by 2 bases and 7 bases, with 14 bases remaining between them. The CDR3 sequence is 15 residues long. Germline V CDR1 and CDR2: MNHEY, SVGAGI. CDR3 bases: TGTGCCAGCAGTTACACCGACTCGTACAACGGGGAGCTGTTTTTT. This translates into CASSYTDSYNGELFF.

This clone appeared a single time. V gene TRBV28 combines with J gene TRBJ1-1; possible D gene TRBD1, 5 bases. This CDR3 has 12 amino acids. Germline V gene data show CDR1 as MDHEN and CDR2 as SYDVKM. Trimming took 7 bases from V and 4 from J, leaving 10 bases between them. CDR3 region: CASTGVVTEAFF. In DNA, the CDR3 is TGTGCCAGCACGGGGGTAGTCACTGAAGCTTTCTTT.

The chain has TRBV7-9 and TRBJ2-3; 7 bases fit TRBD1. V shed 5 bases, J shed 3 bases, and the junction held 8 bases outside the gene matches. Looked up from germline, CDR1 is SEHNR and CDR2 is FQNEAQ (reference sequence). The CDR3 is 15 amino acids. CDR3 sequence reads: CASSPDRVVTDTQYF. In DNA form, the CDR3 reads TGTGCCAGCAGCCCCGACAGGGTGGTGACAGATACGCAGTATTTT.

The rearrangement joins TRBV21-1 to TRBJ1-4; the DNA was not compared with TRBD1, the D call given in the table. TRBV21-1 is listed as a pseudogene. CDR3 length equals 13 residues. CDR3 in amino acids: CASRTATNEKLFF. Here the CDR3 DNA reads TGTGCCAGCCGGACAGCAACTAATGAAAAACTGTTTTTT.

This clone is classed as medium-sized (0.01 to 0.1%). This chain links TRBV27 with TRBJ2-3; D is possibly TRBD1 (6 bases). The CDR3 runs to 16 residues. Trimming shortened V by 8 bases and J by 9 bases, and 27 bases separated the two germline ends. Germline V CDR1 and CDR2: MNHEY, SMNVEV (reference sequence). This CDR3 reads CASGVGPLLGAYTQYF. The CDR3 DNA reads TGTGCCAGCGGCGTGGGACCCCTCCTGGGGGCCTACACGCAGTATTTT.

The rearrangement uses TRBV10-1 and TRBJ1-5; the match to TRBD1 covers 9 bases. Germline V gives CDR1 WNHNN, CDR2 SYGVQD (reference sequence). The CDR3 contains 13 residues. Germline trimming cut 11 bases from V and 6 bases from J; bases unmatched to any gene: 8. CDR3 sequence: CASMDRGRQPQHF. Here the CDR3 DNA reads TGCGCCTCAATGGACAGGGGACGTCAGCCCCAGCATTTT.

The chain is built from TRBV19 and TRBJ2-7; D possibly matches TRBD1 or TRBD2 (5 bases each). The length of the CDR3 is 13 residues. Trimming took off 3 bases at V and 6 bases at J, with 12 bases between the two ends. Germline CDR1 is LNHDA and CDR2 is SQIVND (reference sequence). The CDR3 nucleotides are TGTGCCAGTAGTATCTTCGGGGACCGCGAGCAGTACTTC. It specifies CASSIFGDREQYF. The entire variable domain, with the rest obtained from reference TRBV19 and TRBJ2-7, is as follows: DGGITQSPKYLFRKEGQNVTLSCEQNLNHDAMYWYRQDPGQGLRLIYYSQIVNDFQKGDIAEGYSVSREKKESFPLTVTSAQKNPTAFYLCASSIFGDREQYFGPGTRLTVT.

V and J are TRBV6-6 and TRBJ1-2; D uncertain. Germline V gene lookup returns CDR1 MNHNY and CDR2 SVGAGI (reference sequence). V lost 0 bases to trimming and J lost 8 bases, with 10 bases between them. This CDR3 is 13 amino acids long. CDR3 residues: CASSYSSWIGYTF. As DNA, the CDR3 is TGTGCCAGCAGTTACTCCTCATGGATAGGCTACACCTTC.

The rearrangement links TRBV28 to TRBJ1-5; D is perhaps TRBD1 (6 bases). Deletions cut 8 bases from V and 4 bases from J, with 18 bases between. This CDR3 region has 15 residues. Germline CDR1 reads MDHEN; CDR2 reads SYDVKM. The CDR3 region has the DNA TGTGCCAGCCTTTGGGGCAGGGGTACTAATCAGCCCCAGCATTTT. This translates into CASLWGRGTNQPQHF.

The rearrangement joins TRBV27 to TRBJ2-7; D unclear. The germline V and J ends were trimmed by 6 bases and 3 bases, with 15 bases remaining between them. Germline CDR1 MNHEY, CDR2 SMNVEV (reference sequence). CDR3 length equals 14 residues. This CDR3 reads CASSLGQKLYEQYF. The CDR3 DNA reads as TGTGCCAGCAGCCTTGGGCAAAAACTCTACGAGCAGTACTTC.

A few counts support this clone. The chain links TRBV7-6 to TRBJ1-1; D not certain. The CDR3 covers 13 residues. V dropped 3 bases and J dropped 0 bases, with 5 bases sitting between them. Germline-derived CDR1 and CDR2 are SGHVS and FNYEAQ. The CDR3 nucleotides read TGTGCCAGCAGCTTCAGGATGAACACTGAAGCTTTCTTT. Translating it yields CASSFRMNTEAFF.

This clone was detected only once. CDR3 nucleotides: TGTGCCAGCAGTGCGTCTCCGGGGCTCTACCTCTACAATGAGCAGTTCTTC. It codes for CASSASPGLYLYNEQFF. The J gene is TRBJ2-1, the V gene TRBV6-1; the D gene could be TRBD1 or TRBD2 (5 bases each). CDR1 and CDR2 (germline): MNHNS, SASEGT. The CDR3 covers 17 residues. The germline V and J ends were trimmed by 4 bases and 3 bases, with 19 bases remaining between them.

This chain connects TRBV29-1 to TRBJ1-2, with D unresolved. The CDR3 contains 18 residues. Trimming took off 3 bases at V and 3 bases at J, with 26 bases between the two ends. Germline lookup yields CDR1 SQVTM and CDR2 ANQGSEA. This CDR3 reads CSVDGTLGRSVSDYGYTF. The CDR3 DNA sequence: TGCAGCGTTGATGGCACCTTAGGCAGGTCGGTATCGGACTATGGCTACACCTTC.

The chain is built from TRBV14 and TRBJ2-5; 10 nucleotides line up with TRBD2. The J segment lost 3 bases and the V segment lost 0 bases, leaving 7 bases of the junction unmatched. Germline loops: CDR1 SGHDN, CDR2 FVKESK. The CDR3 has 17 residues. The CDR3 reads CASSQEVAGGAKETQYF. CDR3 sequence (DNA): TGTGCCAGCAGCCAAGAGGTAGCGGGGGGAGCAAAAGAGACCCAGTACTTC.

This clone was counted only a few times. The chain employs TRBV6-6 and TRBJ1-1; the D is unclear. The ends were cut back, 8 bases at V and 8 bases at J, with 12 bases in the middle. The CDR3 runs 11 residues. Germline CDR1 and CDR2: MNHNY and SVGAGI (reference sequence). CDR3 nucleotides: TGTGCCAGCTGGATTGAGTCGGAAGCTTTCTTT. It translates to CASWIESEAFF.

The V and J genes are TRBV28 and TRBJ2-1; D uncertain. Germline V CDR1 and CDR2: MDHEN, SYDVKM. V lost 3 bases and J 0 bases, leaving 12 bases between the germline ends. There are 16 residues in the CDR3. Written as DNA, the CDR3 is TGTGCCAGCAGTTTGATCCGCACCAACTCCTACAATGAGCAGTTCTTC. This gives the protein CASSLIRTNSYNEQFF.

The rearrangement joins TRBV27 to TRBJ2-2; D is possibly TRBD1 (5 bases). With 4 bases removed from V and 4 bases from J, the gap between germline ends came to 13 bases. Germline CDR1 reads MNHEY; CDR2 reads SMNVEV (reference sequence). The CDR3 length is 15 residues. In nucleotides, the CDR3 is TGTGCCAGCAGTTGGCGAGACAGCACCACCGGGGAGCTGTTTTTT. This encodes CASSWRDSTTGELFF.

This chain joins TRBV6-5 and TRBJ2-3, with 7 nucleotides matching TRBD1. The J segment lost 4 bases and the V segment lost 6 bases, leaving 7 bases of the junction unmatched. Germline assignment: CDR1 MNHEY and CDR2 SVGAGI. The CDR3 runs to 14 residues. CDR3: CASRGDRRPDTQYF. In DNA form, the CDR3 reads TGTGCCAGCAGAGGGGACAGAAGGCCAGATACGCAGTATTTT.